Detailed here is one TCR beta chain. Its antigen is undetermined. The data were taken from a study of CXCR3-negative and CXCR3-positive naive CD8 T cells. Preparation of TRB cDNA libraries relied on 5' RACE carrying UMI labels. TCRdb derives one entry per CDR3 protein from the 5' RACE reads, leaving out DNA. The specimen's table records 120,000 to 150,000 distinct CDR3 sequences. Overall study results and limits: For CXCR3-positive naive cells, TRB CDR3s were more hydrophobic than those of CXCR3-negative naive cells.

The sequenced sample was naive CXCR3+ CD8+ T cells from blood. Sample subset: CD45RO-CCR7+CD27+CD95- naive CD8+ T cells expressing CXCR3 (TNR3+). The receptor was derived from a human donor in good health. Some clones in this sample may be carry-over from other donors' samples.

The CDR3 loop is CASSADLAKNIQYF. The V gene is TRBV6-2 or TRBV6-3, the J gene TRBJ2-4. Germline loops: CDR1 MNHEY, CDR2 SVGEGT. The CDR3 contains 14 residues.